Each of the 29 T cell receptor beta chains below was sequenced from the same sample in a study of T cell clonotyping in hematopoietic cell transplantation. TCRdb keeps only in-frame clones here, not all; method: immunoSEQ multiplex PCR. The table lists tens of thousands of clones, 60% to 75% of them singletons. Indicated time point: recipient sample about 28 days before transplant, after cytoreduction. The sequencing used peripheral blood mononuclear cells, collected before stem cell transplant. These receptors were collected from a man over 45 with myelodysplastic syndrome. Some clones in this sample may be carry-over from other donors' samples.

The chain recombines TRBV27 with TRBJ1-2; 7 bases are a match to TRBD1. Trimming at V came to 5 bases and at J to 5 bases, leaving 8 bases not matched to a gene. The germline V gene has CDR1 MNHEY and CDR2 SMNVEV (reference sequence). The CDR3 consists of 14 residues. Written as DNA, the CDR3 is TGTGCCAGCAGTAAAACAGGGGCAGGGTATGGCTACACCTTC. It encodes CASSKTGAGYGYTF.

Here the CDR3 DNA reads TGTGCCAGCAGTGAAAACCTGGTCTCCTACAATGAGCAGTTCTTC. This encodes CASSENLVSYNEQFF. This chain links TRBV6-1 with TRBJ2-1; D not resolved. The V end lost 2 bases, the J end lost 0 bases, and 8 bases lay between the germline ends. The CDR3 consists of 15 residues. From germline, CDR1 is MNHNS and CDR2 SASEGT.

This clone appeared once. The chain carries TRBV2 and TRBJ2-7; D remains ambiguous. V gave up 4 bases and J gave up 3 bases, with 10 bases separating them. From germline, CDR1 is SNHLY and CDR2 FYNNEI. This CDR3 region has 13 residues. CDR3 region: CASSAPFNYEQYF. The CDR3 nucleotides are TGTGCCAGCAGTGCCCCTTTTAACTACGAGCAGTACTTC.

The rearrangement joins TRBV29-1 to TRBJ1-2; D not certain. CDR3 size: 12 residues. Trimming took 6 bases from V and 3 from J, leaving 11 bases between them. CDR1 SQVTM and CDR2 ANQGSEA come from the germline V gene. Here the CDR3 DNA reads TGCAGCGTGGACCAAGGAGACTATGGCTACACCTTC. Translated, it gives CSVDQGDYGYTF.

CDR3 protein: CAWSRVSVDTEAFF. The CDR3 DNA is TGTGCCTGGAGCCGTGTTAGTGTGGACACTGAAGCTTTCTTT. V gene TRBV30 combines with J gene TRBJ1-1; D not resolved. The V end lost 3 bases, the J end lost 3 bases, and 14 bases lay between the germline ends. CDR3 size: 14 residues. Germline CDR1 GTSNPN, CDR2 SVGIG (reference sequence).

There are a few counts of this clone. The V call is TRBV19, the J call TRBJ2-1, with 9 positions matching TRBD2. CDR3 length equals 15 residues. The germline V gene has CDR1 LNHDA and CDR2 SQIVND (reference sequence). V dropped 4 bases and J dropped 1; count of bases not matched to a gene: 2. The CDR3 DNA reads TGTGCCAGTAGTAAGACTAGCGGATCCTACAATGAGCAGTTCTTC. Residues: CASSKTSGSYNEQFF. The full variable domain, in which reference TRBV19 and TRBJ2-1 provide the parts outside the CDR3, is DGGITQSPKYLFRKEGQNVTLSCEQNLNHDAMYWYRQDPGQGLRLIYYSQIVNDFQKGDIAEGYSVSREKKESFPLTVTSAQKNPTAFYLCASSKTSGSYNEQFFGPGTRLTVL.

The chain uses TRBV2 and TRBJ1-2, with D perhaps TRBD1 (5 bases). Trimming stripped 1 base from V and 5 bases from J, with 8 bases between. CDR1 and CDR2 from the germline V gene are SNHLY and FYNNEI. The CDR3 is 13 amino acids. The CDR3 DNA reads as TGTGCCAGCAGTGAAGGACAGCCATATGGCTACACCTTC. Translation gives CASSEGQPYGYTF.

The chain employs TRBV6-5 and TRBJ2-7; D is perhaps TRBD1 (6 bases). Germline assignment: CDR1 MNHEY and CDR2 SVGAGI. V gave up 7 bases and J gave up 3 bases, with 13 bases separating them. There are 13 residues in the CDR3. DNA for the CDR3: TGTGCCAGCAAGGTACAGGGCGGCTACGAGCAGTACTTC. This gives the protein CASKVQGGYEQYF.

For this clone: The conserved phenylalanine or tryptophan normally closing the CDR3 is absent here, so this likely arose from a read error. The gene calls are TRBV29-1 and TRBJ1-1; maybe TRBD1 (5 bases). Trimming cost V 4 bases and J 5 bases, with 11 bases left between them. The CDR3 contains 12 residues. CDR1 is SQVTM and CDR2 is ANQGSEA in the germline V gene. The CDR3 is CSVARQGTEAFS. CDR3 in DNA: TGCAGCGTTGCTCGGCAGGGAACTGAAGCTTTCTCT.

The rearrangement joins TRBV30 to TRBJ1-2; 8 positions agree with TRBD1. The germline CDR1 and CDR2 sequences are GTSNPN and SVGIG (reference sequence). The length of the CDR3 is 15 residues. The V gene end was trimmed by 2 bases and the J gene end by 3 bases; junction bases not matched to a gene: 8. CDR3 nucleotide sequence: TGTGCCTGGAGTCGTTCAGGGGGCTGGGACTATGGCTACACCTTC. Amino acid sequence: CAWSRSGGWDYGYTF. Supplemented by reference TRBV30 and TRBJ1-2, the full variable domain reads SQTIHQWPATLVQPVGSPLSLECTVEGTSNPNLYWYRQAAGRGLQLLFYSVGIGQISSEVPQNLSASRPQDRQFILSSKKLLLSDSGFYLCAWSRSGGWDYGYTFGSGTRLTVV.

In DNA form, the CDR3 reads TGTGCCAGCAGCCCCTCAGGGGACCATGGCTACACCTTC. This sequence encodes CASSPSGDHGYTF. The gene calls are TRBV6-5 and TRBJ1-2, with D possibly matching TRBD1 (6 bases). V gave up 6 bases and J gave up 6 bases, with 14 bases separating them. Germline CDR1 reads MNHEY; CDR2 reads SVGAGI. The CDR3 totals 13 residues.

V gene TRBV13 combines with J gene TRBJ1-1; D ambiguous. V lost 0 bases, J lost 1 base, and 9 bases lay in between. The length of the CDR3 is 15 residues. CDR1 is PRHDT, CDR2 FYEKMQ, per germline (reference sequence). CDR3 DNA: TGTGCCAGCAGCTTAGGCTCCTATAAGAACACTGAAGCTTTCTTT. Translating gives CASSLGSYKNTEAFF. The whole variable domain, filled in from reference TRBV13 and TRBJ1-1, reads AAGVIQSPRHLIKEKRETATLKCYPIPRHDTVYWYQQGPGQDPQFLISFYEKMQSDKGSIPDRFSAQQFSDYHSELNMSSLELGDSALYFCASSLGSYKNTEAFFGQGTRLTVV.

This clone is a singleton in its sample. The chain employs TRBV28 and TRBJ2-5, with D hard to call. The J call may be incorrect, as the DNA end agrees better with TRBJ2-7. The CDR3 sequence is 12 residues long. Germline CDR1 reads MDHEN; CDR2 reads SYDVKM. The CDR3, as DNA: TGTGCCAGCACCGACCCCCACTACGAGCAGTACTTC. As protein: CASTDPHYEQYF.

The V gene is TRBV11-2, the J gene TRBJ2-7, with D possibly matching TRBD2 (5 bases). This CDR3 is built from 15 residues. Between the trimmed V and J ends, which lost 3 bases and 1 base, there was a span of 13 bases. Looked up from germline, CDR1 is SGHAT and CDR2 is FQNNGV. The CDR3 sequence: CASSFGGGQSYEQYF. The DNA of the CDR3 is TGTGCCAGCAGCTTCGGAGGCGGGCAGTCCTACGAGCAGTACTTC.

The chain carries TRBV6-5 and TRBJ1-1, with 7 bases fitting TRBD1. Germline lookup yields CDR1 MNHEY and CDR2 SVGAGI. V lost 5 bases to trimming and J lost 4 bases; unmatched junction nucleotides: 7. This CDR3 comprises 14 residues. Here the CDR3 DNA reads TGTGCCAGCAGTGAAGACAGGGCGGGCACTGAAGCTTTCTTT. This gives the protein CASSEDRAGTEAFF.

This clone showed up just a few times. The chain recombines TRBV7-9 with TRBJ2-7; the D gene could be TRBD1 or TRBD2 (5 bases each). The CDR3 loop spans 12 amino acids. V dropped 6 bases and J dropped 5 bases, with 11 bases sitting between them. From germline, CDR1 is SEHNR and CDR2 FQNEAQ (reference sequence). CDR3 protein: CASRRGDHEQYF. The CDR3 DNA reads TGTGCCAGCAGGAGAGGGGACCACGAGCAGTACTTC.

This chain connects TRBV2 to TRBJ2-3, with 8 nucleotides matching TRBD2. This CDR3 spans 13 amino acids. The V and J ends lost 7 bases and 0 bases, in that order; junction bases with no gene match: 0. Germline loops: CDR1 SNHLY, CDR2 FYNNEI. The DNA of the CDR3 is TGTGCCAGCAAGCGGGAGAGCACAGATACGCAGTATTTT. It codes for CASKRESTDTQYF.

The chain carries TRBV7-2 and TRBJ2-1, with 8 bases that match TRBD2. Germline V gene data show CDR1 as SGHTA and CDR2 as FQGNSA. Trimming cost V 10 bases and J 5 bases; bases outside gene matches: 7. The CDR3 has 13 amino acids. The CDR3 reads CATNSGNDNEQFF. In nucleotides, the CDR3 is TGTGCCACCAATAGCGGGAACGACAATGAGCAGTTCTTC.

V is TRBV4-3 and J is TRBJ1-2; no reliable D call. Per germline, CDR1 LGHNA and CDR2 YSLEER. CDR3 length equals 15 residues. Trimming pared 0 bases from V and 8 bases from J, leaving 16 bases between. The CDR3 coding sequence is TGCGCCAGCAGCCAAGATCTGGGTGGCACGGGCGGCTACACCTTC. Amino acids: CASSQDLGGTGGYTF.

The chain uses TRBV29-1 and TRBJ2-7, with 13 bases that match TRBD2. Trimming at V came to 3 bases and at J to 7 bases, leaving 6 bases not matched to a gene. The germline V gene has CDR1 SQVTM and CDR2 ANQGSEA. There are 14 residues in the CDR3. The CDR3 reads CSVETSGRPKEQYF. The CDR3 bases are TGCAGCGTTGAGACTAGCGGGAGGCCAAAAGAGCAGTACTTC.

As DNA, the CDR3 is TGTGCCAGCAGACCCGGGACAGCGGGTCAGCCCCAGCATTTT. Protein product: CASRPGTAGQPQHF. V is TRBV6-5 and J is TRBJ1-5; 7 bases are shared with TRBD1. Trimming at V came to 6 bases and at J to 6 bases, leaving 8 bases not matched to a gene. Germline loops: CDR1 MNHEY, CDR2 SVGAGI. The CDR3 spans 14 residues.

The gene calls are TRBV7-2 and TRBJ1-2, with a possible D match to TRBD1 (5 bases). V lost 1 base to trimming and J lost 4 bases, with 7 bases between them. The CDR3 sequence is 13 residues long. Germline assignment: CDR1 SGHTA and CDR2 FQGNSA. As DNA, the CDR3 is TGTGCCAGCAGCTTAGGAGGGACCTATGGCTACACCTTC. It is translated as CASSLGGTYGYTF.

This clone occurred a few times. CDR3 in DNA: TGCAGCGTTGGTGGGGGTTCCTACAATGAGCAGTTCTTC. Translating gives CSVGGGSYNEQFF. The V and J genes are TRBV29-1 and TRBJ2-1; D tentatively reads TRBD1 or TRBD2 (5 bases each). V dropped 4 bases and J dropped 1 base, with 8 bases sitting between them. Germline-derived CDR1 and CDR2 are SQVTM and ANQGSEA. The CDR3 covers 13 residues.

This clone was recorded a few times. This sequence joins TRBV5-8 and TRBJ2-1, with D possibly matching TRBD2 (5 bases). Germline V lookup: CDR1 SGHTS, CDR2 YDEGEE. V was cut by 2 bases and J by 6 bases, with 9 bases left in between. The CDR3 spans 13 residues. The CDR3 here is CASSLWESNEQFF. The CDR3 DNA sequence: TGTGCCAGCAGCTTATGGGAGTCCAATGAGCAGTTCTTC.

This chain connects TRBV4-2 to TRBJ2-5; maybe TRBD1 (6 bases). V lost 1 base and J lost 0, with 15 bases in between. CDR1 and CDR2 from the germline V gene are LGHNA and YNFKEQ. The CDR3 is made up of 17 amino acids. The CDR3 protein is CASSQVGGGRNQETQYF. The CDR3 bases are TGTGCCAGCAGCCAAGTGGGTGGGGGCCGAAACCAAGAGACCCAGTACTTC.

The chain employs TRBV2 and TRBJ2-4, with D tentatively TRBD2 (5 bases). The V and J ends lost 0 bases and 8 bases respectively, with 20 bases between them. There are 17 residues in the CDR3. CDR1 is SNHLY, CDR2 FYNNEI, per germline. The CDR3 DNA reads TGTGCCAGCAGTGAAGCGCCGTTTAGGGCGGCCGGGGACATTCAGTACTTC. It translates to CASSEAPFRAAGDIQYF.

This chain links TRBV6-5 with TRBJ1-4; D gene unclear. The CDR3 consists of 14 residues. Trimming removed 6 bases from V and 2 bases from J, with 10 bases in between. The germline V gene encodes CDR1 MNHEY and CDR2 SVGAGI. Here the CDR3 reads CASSFGGTNEKLFF. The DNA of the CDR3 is TGTGCCAGCAGCTTCGGCGGGACTAATGAAAAACTGTTTTTT.

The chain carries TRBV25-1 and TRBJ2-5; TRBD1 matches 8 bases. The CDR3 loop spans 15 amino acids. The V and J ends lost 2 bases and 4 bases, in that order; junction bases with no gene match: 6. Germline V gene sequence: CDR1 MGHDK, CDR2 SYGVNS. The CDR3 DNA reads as TGTGCCAGCAGTGAAGGACAGGGAAGGGGAGAGACCCAGTACTTC. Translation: CASSEGQGRGETQYF.

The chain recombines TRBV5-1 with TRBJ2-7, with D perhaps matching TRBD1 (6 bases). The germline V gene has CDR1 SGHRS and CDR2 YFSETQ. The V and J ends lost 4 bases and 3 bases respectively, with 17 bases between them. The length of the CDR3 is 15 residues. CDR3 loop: CASSVGQISGYEQYF. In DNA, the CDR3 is TGCGCCAGCAGCGTCGGACAGATTAGTGGCTACGAGCAGTACTTC. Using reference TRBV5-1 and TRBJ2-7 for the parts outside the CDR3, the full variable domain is KAGVTQTPRYLIKTRGQQVTLSCSPISGHRSVSWYQQTPGQGLQFLFEYFSETQRNKGNFPGRFSGRQFSNSRSEMNVSTLELGDSALYLCASSVGQISGYEQYFGPGTRLTVT.